A single sample gave rise to the 10 T cell receptor beta chains below, sequenced in a study of B cell selection in AIRE deficiency. The sorted conventional CD4 T cells were gated as CD4+CD127+. The protocol was immunoSEQ multiplex PCR, while the TCRdb copy is restricted to in-frame clones and leaves out a portion. The sample has some 27,000 clones; 95% are singletons. What was sequenced was CD4+CD127+ conventional T cells sorted from PBMCs. These receptors all stem from a human donor in good health.

J is TRBJ2-7 and V is TRBV19; the match to TRBD1 covers 12 bases. V dropped 3 bases and J dropped 7; count of bases not matched to a gene: 7. Germline values: CDR1 LNHDA, CDR2 SQIVND (reference sequence). There are 15 residues in the CDR3. Written as DNA, the CDR3 is TGTGCCAGTAGTATGCCGGGACAGGGGGCGCGTGAGCAGTACTTC. Translated, it gives CASSMPGQGAREQYF.

The chain has TRBV5-1 and TRBJ1-1, with TRBD1 identical over 10 bases. The CDR3 spans 15 residues. J gave up 5 bases and V 4 bases, and 8 bases lay outside the gene matches. Per germline, CDR1 SGHRS and CDR2 YFSETQ. CDR3 sequence reads: CASSRGTGAVTEAFF. Here the CDR3 DNA reads TGCGCCAGCAGCCGCGGGACAGGGGCTGTGACTGAAGCTTTCTTT.

The rearrangement links TRBV30 to TRBJ2-3; a weak D match, TRBD2 (6 bases). V lost 0 bases, J lost 0 bases, and 10 bases lay in between. In germline, CDR1 is GTSNPN, CDR2 SVGIG (reference sequence). The CDR3 loop spans 15 amino acids. CDR3 DNA sequence: TGTGCCTGGAGTGTATGGGGGGAGAGCACAGATACGCAGTATTTT. Amino acids: CAWSVWGESTDTQYF. Full variable domain (outside the CDR3, taken from reference TRBV30 and TRBJ2-3): SQTIHQWPATLVQPVGSPLSLECTVEGTSNPNLYWYRQAAGRGLQLLFYSVGIGQISSEVPQNLSASRPQDRQFILSSKKLLLSDSGFYLCAWSVWGESTDTQYFGPGTRLTVL.

The chain employs TRBV11-2 and TRBJ2-7; tentatively, D is TRBD2 (5 bases). The CDR3 length is 13 residues. The V gene lost 6 bases and the J gene lost 1 base, with 10 bases spanning the gap. Germline CDR1 and CDR2: SGHAT and FQNNGV. The CDR3 reads CASRGLGSYEQYF. The CDR3 coding sequence is TGTGCCAGCAGAGGACTTGGGTCCTACGAGCAGTACTTC. The entire variable domain, with the rest obtained from reference TRBV11-2 and TRBJ2-7, is as follows: EAGVAQSPRYKIIEKRQSVAFWCNPISGHATLYWYQQILGQGPKLLIQFQNNGVVDDSQLPKDRFSAERLKGVDSTLKIQPAKLEDSAVYLCASRGLGSYEQYFGPGTRLTVT.

The CDR3 DNA sequence: TGTGCCAGCAGCGCCGACGCCGGGGGGGAAAGCAATCAGCCCCAGCATTTT. Translated, it gives CASSADAGGESNQPQHF. J is TRBJ1-5 and V is TRBV9, with D tentatively TRBD1 (5 bases). CDR3 size: 17 residues. V was shortened by 3 bases and J by 1 base, with 17 bases between the two germline ends. CDR1 SGDLS and CDR2 YYNGEE come from the germline V gene.

CDR3 region: CASSSEWGTDTQYF. The CDR3 nucleotides are TGTGCCAGCAGCTCTGAGTGGGGGACAGATACGCAGTATTTT. V usage is TRBV9 and J usage is TRBJ2-3, with D possibly being TRBD1 or TRBD2 (5 bases each). There are 14 residues in the CDR3. Germline assignment: CDR1 SGDLS and CDR2 YYNGEE. Between the trimmed V and J ends, which lost 4 bases and 3 bases, there was a span of 12 bases.

The chain has TRBV19 and TRBJ1-5; D uncertain. Germline V CDR1 and CDR2: LNHDA, SQIVND (reference sequence). With 6 bases removed from V and 7 bases from J, the gap between germline ends came to 13 bases. CDR3 length equals 13 residues. The CDR3 sequence is CASSLRLGQPQHF. In DNA form, the CDR3 reads TGTGCCAGTAGCCTAAGGCTGGGGCAGCCCCAGCATTTT.

The rearrangement joins TRBV5-1 to TRBJ2-2; D gene uncertain. The CDR3 consists of 15 residues. Trimming stripped 2 bases from V and 6 bases from J, with 14 bases between. In germline, CDR1 is SGHRS, CDR2 YFSETQ. This CDR3 is CASSFRVSGAGELFF. CDR3 sequence (DNA): TGCGCCAGCAGCTTCCGCGTATCTGGGGCCGGGGAGCTGTTTTTT.

V gene TRBV12-2 combines with J gene TRBJ1-6; the table's D gene call, TRBD1, was not cross checked with the DNA. TRBV12-2 corresponds to a pseudogene. The CDR3 runs to 16 residues. CDR3 sequence: CASRKRQGAENSPLHF. In DNA form, the CDR3 reads TGTGCAAGTCGCAAGAGACAGGGGGCAGAAAATTCACCCCTCCACTTT.

CDR3: CASSLELAGGPGTQYF. In DNA form, the CDR3 reads TGCGCCAGCAGCTTGGAACTAGCGGGGGGGCCGGGGACGCAGTATTTT. This chain connects TRBV5-1 to TRBJ2-3; 13 bases map to TRBD2. Germline CDR1 is SGHRS and CDR2 is YFSETQ. With V trimmed by 0 bases and J by 9 bases, 7 bases remained unmatched. This CDR3 is built from 16 residues.